This TCR beta chain was profiled in a study of T cells in Graves' hyperthyroidism and ophthalmopathy. Overall study context: Peripheral blood was obtained at initial diagnosis, preceding any treatment.

Points from the study as a whole: The model anticipated ophthalmopathy a median approximately 6.7 months pre-onset. Blood also carried most thyroid clonotypes expanded above 0.001.

Researchers amplified the TCR beta CDR3 regions from RNA transcripts. Primed by the HTBI set, a first-round RT-PCR was run on the TCR CDR3. TCRdb passed the multiplex PCR reads through MiXCR, listing each CDR3 protein once. The data show hundreds of thousands of distinct CDR3 sequences, around a fifth seen once. This clonotype was seen a handful of times. Its antigen remains unknown. The sample consisted of blood. The clonotype comes from a woman in her 70s with Graves' ophthalmopathy.

The CDR3 nucleotides read TGTGCCAGCAGTCTTGGGTTTGTAGCTTTCTTT. The encoded protein is CASSLGFVAFF. J is TRBJ1-1 and V is TRBV28; D is unresolved. This CDR3 has 11 amino acids. Per germline, CDR1 MDHEN and CDR2 SYDVKM. The germline V and J ends were trimmed by 5 bases and 10 bases, with 11 bases remaining between them.